The subject of this entry is one T cell receptor (beta chain). The entry originates in a study of blood T cell repertoires in COVID-19. Turning to the study itself: Samples of COVID-19 (acute and convalescent) were obtained from the United States, Italy and Spain. Sources were T cells, B-cell-depleted T cells, or PBMCs; the material itself was cDNA or gDNA.

As processed by the authors: Amplification with reference gene primers provided the estimates of nucleated cell counts. TCRdb's table, derived via immunoSEQ multiplex PCR, lists solely in-frame clones and lacks some. V and J calls and clone size are as listed in that table; D and trimming were resolved from the DNA. Of 100,000 to 110,000 clones detected, roughly 84% appear once; the ten largest clones hold 7.4%. V trimming: 1 base; J trimming: 8 bases; junction bases outside the gene matches: 8. This CDR3 has 15 residues. Per germline, CDR1 SEHNR and CDR2 FQNEAQ (reference sequence). The genes are TRBV7-9 and TRBJ1-2; 9 positions agree with TRBD1. Sequencing was carried out using peripheral blood. This receptor was obtained from a man under 40 in a cohort sampled during active COVID-19. The CDR3 sequence: CASSLEGQGYGGYTF. The CDR3 nucleotides read TGTGCCAGCAGCTTAGAAGGACAGGGGTATGGCGGCTACACCTTC.